The clone carrying this TCR beta chain has a count of ten or more. Its specificity is not known. The source of the sample is a study of post-analysis software for immune sequencing data. The study, taken as a whole, reports: There were roughly 5 TRBV segments more frequent in patients than controls, and TRBV5-6, TRBV5-1 and TRBV20-1 were among them.

With 6 bases removed from V and 3 bases from J, the gap between germline ends came to 15 bases. CDR3 size: 15 residues. Germline V gives CDR1 MDHEN, CDR2 SYDVKM. TCR beta cDNA libraries had unique molecular identifiers. TCRdb redid the calling of the PCR reads with MiXCR, one entry per CDR3 protein. The sample holds about 260,000 distinct CDR3 sequences, 30% to 45% seen once. The sample taken for sequencing was blood. The receptor's source is a girl aged 10-17 years with multiple sclerosis. V and J are TRBV28 and TRBJ1-5; possibly TRBD1 for D (6 bases). CDR3 loop: CASSSGGDNNQPQHF. CDR3 nucleotide sequence: TGTGCCAGCAGCTCCGGCGGGGACAACAATCAGCCCCAGCATTTT.